The present TCR beta chain was sequenced within a study of T-cell memory formation after mild COVID-19. Study outcomes and limitations: CM and EM subsets held most contracting CD4+ clones; EMRA held CD8+ ones. A second wave expanding day 15 to 37 was CD4+-biased; contracting clones were balanced. The appearance of some responding clones in pre-infection memory suggested that cross-reactive memory joined.

It was 5'RACE with constant-segment primers that produced the TCR alpha and TCR beta cDNA libraries, which carried sample barcodes and UMIs. One entry per CDR3 protein results from TCRdb running MiXCR on the 5' RACE reads. Of over 300,000 distinct CDR3 sequences listed, 20% to 25% are singletons. V was clipped by 5 bases and J by 2 bases, with 13 bases between them. CDR3 size: 14 residues. Germline V lookup: CDR1 SGDLS, CDR2 YYNGEE. As regards this clonotype: The antigen remains undetermined.

The sequencing sample was made of PBMCs or a T cell subset sorted from them (not recorded which). The J gene is TRBJ2-5, the V gene TRBV9; the D is unclear. The source is a man younger than 30 who had mild COVID-19 (a few samples of this study predate the infection). Cell type and time point are not known. CDR3 residues: CASSPTWSQETQYF. The CDR3 DNA reads as TGTGCCAGCAGTCCGACGTGGTCACAAGAGACCCAGTACTTC.